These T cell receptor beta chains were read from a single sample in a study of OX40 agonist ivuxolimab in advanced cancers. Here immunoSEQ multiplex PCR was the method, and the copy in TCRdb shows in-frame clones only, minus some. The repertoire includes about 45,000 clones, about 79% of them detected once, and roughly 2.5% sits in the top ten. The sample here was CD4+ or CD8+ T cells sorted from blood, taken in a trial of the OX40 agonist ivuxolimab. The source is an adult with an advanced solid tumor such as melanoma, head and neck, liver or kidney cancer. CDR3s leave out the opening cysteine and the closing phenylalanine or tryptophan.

cdr3_aa: ASSLVPSGGTDTQY
j_call: TRBJ2-3
v_call: TRBV19

cdr3_aa: AISGGQGNTEAF
j_call: TRBJ1-1
v_call: TRBV10-3

cdr3_aa: ADSWGAGYT
j_call: TRBJ1-2
v_call: TRBV6-5

cdr3_aa: ASSQDGRMNTEAF
j_call: TRBJ1-1
v_call: TRBV4-3

cdr3_aa: ASSHADGFSGANVLT
j_call: TRBJ2-6
v_call: TRBV7-7

cdr3_aa: AISERGGSGVNEQF
j_call: TRBJ2-1
v_call: TRBV10-3

cdr3_aa: ASSLASAGTQY
j_call: TRBJ2-5
v_call: TRBV7-9

cdr3_aa: ASSYAGAVGYT
j_call: TRBJ1-2
v_call: TRBV6-6

cdr3_aa: AIPLGNNYGYT
j_call: TRBJ1-2
v_call: TRBV10-3

cdr3_aa: ASSYSNSSPLH
j_call: TRBJ1-6
v_call: TRBV6-6

cdr3_aa: ASSKRGDRVIGGYT
j_call: TRBJ1-2
v_call: TRBV21-1

cdr3_aa: ASSVPPNTEAF
j_call: TRBJ1-1
v_call: TRBV11-2

cdr3_aa: ASSSRQAGSNEQF
j_call: TRBJ2-1
v_call: TRBV7-9

cdr3_aa: ASSLDGAQEAF
j_call: TRBJ1-1
v_call: TRBV5-1

cdr3_aa: ASMGIGAEYGYT
j_call: TRBJ1-2
v_call: TRBV6-5

cdr3_aa: ASSSPGTGELEQY
j_call: TRBJ2-7
v_call: TRBV11-2

cdr3_aa: ASSPMRTGDQETQY
j_call: TRBJ2-5
v_call: TRBV5-1

cdr3_aa: ASSPDPGRPYEQY
j_call: TRBJ2-7
v_call: TRBV11-3

cdr3_aa: ASSRRESYNEQF
j_call: TRBJ2-1
v_call: TRBV6-5

cdr3_aa: ASSLNFGEAF
j_call: TRBJ1-1
v_call: TRBV7-2

cdr3_aa: ASSLGSRSGSADEQF
j_call: TRBJ2-1
v_call: TRBV7-2

cdr3_aa: ASSGGDTASPLH
j_call: TRBJ1-6
v_call: TRBV2

cdr3_aa: ASSLGVSQETQY
j_call: TRBJ2-5
v_call: TRBV7-2

cdr3_aa: AWSVHGGDQSGYT
j_call: TRBJ1-2
v_call: TRBV30

cdr3_aa: AWWAPGRGEQY
j_call: TRBJ2-7
v_call: TRBV30

cdr3_aa: ASSLASGGSTDTQY
j_call: TRBJ2-3
v_call: TRBV7-2

cdr3_aa: ASSKELGGSYEQY
j_call: TRBJ2-7
v_call: TRBV4-3

cdr3_aa: ASSEGLGKEKLF
j_call: TRBJ1-4
v_call: TRBV6-1

cdr3_aa: ASSPPIQDTQY
j_call: TRBJ2-3
v_call: TRBV7-8

cdr3_aa: ASSPRGEGDGETQY
j_call: TRBJ2-5
v_call: TRBV18

cdr3_aa: ASGLVQRGTSSYEQY
j_call: TRBJ2-7
v_call: TRBV12-5

cdr3_aa: ASSGGRLNTEAF
j_call: TRBJ1-1
v_call: TRBV5-1

cdr3_aa: ASQRDRAPYEQY
j_call: TRBJ2-7
v_call: TRBV2

cdr3_aa: ASSLDQRVNYEQY
j_call: TRBJ2-7
v_call: TRBV7-2

cdr3_aa: ASSLPQDGPGGEKLF
j_call: TRBJ1-4
v_call: TRBV5-1

cdr3_aa: ATSREDLGRREQY
j_call: TRBJ2-7
v_call: TRBV15

cdr3_aa: ASSISVQF
j_call: TRBJ2-1
v_call: TRBV11-2

cdr3_aa: ASSPRQGYEQY
j_call: TRBJ2-7
v_call: TRBV9

cdr3_aa: ASSFRTSGKVGELF
j_call: TRBJ2-2
v_call: TRBV7-2

cdr3_aa: AISLVDLTDNYGYT
j_call: TRBJ1-2
v_call: TRBV10-3

cdr3_aa: ASSQTGGIAF
j_call: TRBJ1-1
v_call: TRBV11-2